Below are 30 T cell receptor beta chains sequenced from a single sample in a study of T cells expressing NK-cell markers. One entry per CDR3 protein, without DNA, is what TCRdb gives after re-calling the 5' RACE reads. Here the sample table reports almost 450,000 distinct CDR3 sequences. Sequencing was carried out using blood T cells: a sorted CD56 or NKG2C T cell subset, CD4+ or CD8+ T cells, or bulk PBMC T cells (not recorded which). These receptors all come from a woman aged 18 to 69 in good health.

The chain employs TRBV12-3 or TRBV12-4 and TRBJ1-2; TCRdb's D gene call, TRBD1, goes unchecked for lack of DNA. The CDR3 spans 14 residues. The chain's CDR3 is CASTQAQGRYGYTF.

J is TRBJ2-1 and V is TRBV30; TCRdb outputs TRBD2, but without DNA this stays unchecked. CDR1 and CDR2 (germline): GTSNPN, SVGIG (reference sequence). The CDR3 is 12 amino acids. The CDR3 reads CALGGGKNEQFF.

J is TRBJ2-1 and V is TRBV30; with no DNA, the TCRdb D assignment of TRBD2 cannot be verified. CDR1 is GTSNPN and CDR2 is SVGIG in the germline V gene (reference sequence). This CDR3 contains 17 residues. The CDR3 sequence: CAWSGWTSGGSGNEQFF.

This rearrangement joins TRBV12-3 or TRBV12-4 to TRBJ1-1. CDR3 length: 11 amino acids. CDR3 sequence reads: CASTLGVGAFF.

The chain recombines TRBV20-1 with TRBJ2-6; checking the TCRdb D call of TRBD1 is not possible without DNA. The CDR3 is 17 residues long. Germline V gene lookup returns CDR1 DFQATT and CDR2 SNEGSKA (reference sequence). This chain's CDR3 is CSASPPGAGSGANVLTF.

J is TRBJ2-1 and V is TRBV21-1; no DNA is available, so the TRBD2 call from TCRdb remains unchecked. TRBV21-1 is a pseudogene. The CDR3 consists of 14 residues. This CDR3 reads CASSGARRDNEQFF.

The V and J genes are TRBV28 and TRBJ2-7; there is no DNA to check the TCRdb D call of TRBD2. The CDR3 spans 19 residues. Germline values: CDR1 MDHEN, CDR2 SYDVKM. The CDR3 is CASSPGLAGAQKGLYEQYF.

The chain couples TRBV7-9 to TRBJ1-1; TCRdb selects TRBD1, and the lack of DNA leaves this call unchecked. Germline assignment: CDR1 SEHNR and CDR2 FQNEAQ (reference sequence). This CDR3 comprises 14 residues. CDR3 protein: CASSARDPYFEAFF.

The rearrangement links TRBV9 to TRBJ1-2; TCRdb's assignment of TRBD1 cannot be checked, as there is no DNA. Germline CDR1 reads SGDLS; CDR2 reads YYNGEE. The CDR3 length is 15 residues. CDR3 sequence reads: CASSVAGQGTGGYTF.

The CDR3 spells CSALANTEAFF. J is TRBJ1-1 and V is TRBV29-1. CDR1 is SQVTM, CDR2 ANQGSEA, per germline. The CDR3 is 11 residues long.

CDR3 protein: CASSIRVNEKLFF. The rearrangement joins TRBV19 to TRBJ1-4; TCRdb's assignment of TRBD1 cannot be checked, as there is no DNA. Per the germline V gene, CDR1 is LNHDA and CDR2 is SQIVND (reference sequence). This CDR3 is built from 13 residues.

The chain couples TRBV5-5 to TRBJ1-1; the D call of TRBD1 rests on TCRdb alone, since no DNA is present to check it. In germline, CDR1 is SGHKS, CDR2 YYEKEE (reference sequence). CDR3 length: 14 amino acids. The CDR3 loop is CASSLATPALEAFF.

The chain links TRBV6-2 or TRBV6-3 to TRBJ2-4; TCRdb selects TRBD1, and the lack of DNA leaves this call unchecked. The length of the CDR3 is 14 residues. Germline V gene data show CDR1 as MNHEY and CDR2 as SVGEGT. The CDR3 sequence: CASIGQGAKNIQYF.

The chain employs TRBV7-9 and TRBJ1-2; the D gene TCRdb calls, TRBD1, cannot be checked with no DNA. Germline V gene data show CDR1 as SEHNR and CDR2 as FQNEAQ (reference sequence). The length of the CDR3 is 15 residues. CDR3 sequence reads: CASSLVAGAFYGYTF. Full variable domain (missing parts from reference TRBV7-9 and TRBJ1-2): DTGVSQNPRHKITKRGQNVTFRCDPISEHNRLYWYRQTLGQGPEFLTYFQNEAQLEKSRLLSDRFSAERPKGSFSTLEIQRTEQGDSAMYLCASSLVAGAFYGYTFGSGTRLTVV.

The CDR3 spells CATSDARTDYGYTF. The rearrangement uses TRBV24-1 and TRBJ1-2. Germline lookup yields CDR1 KGHDR and CDR2 SFDVKD. This CDR3 comprises 14 residues.

CDR3 in amino acids: CASSFLAGVSDTQYF. V usage is TRBV12-3 or TRBV12-4 and J usage is TRBJ2-3; the TRBD2 assignment by TCRdb is unverifiable without DNA. This CDR3 spans 15 amino acids.

Here the CDR3 reads CASTPESGTIYNEQFF. The J gene is TRBJ2-1, the V gene TRBV7-8; the TCRdb D gene call, TRBD2, has no DNA to confirm it. The CDR3 sequence is 16 residues long. Per germline, CDR1 SGHVS and CDR2 FQNEAQ.

The gene calls are TRBV6-5 and TRBJ2-1; lacking DNA, the TRBD2 call made by TCRdb goes unchecked. The V gene's germline CDR1 is MNHEY and CDR2 SVGAGI. The CDR3 covers 17 residues. The chain's CDR3 is CASSYGLGAGGPEEQFF.

CDR3 protein: CASSRLSGYEQFF. This chain uses TRBV5-1 with TRBJ2-1; the TCRdb call, TRBD2, lacks DNA for checking. Germline V lookup: CDR1 SGHRS, CDR2 YFSETQ. The CDR3 length is 13 residues.

The J gene is TRBJ2-3, the V gene TRBV27; TCRdb indicates TRBD1, and absent DNA this call remains unverified. CDR1 and CDR2 from the germline V gene are MNHEY and SMNVEV (reference sequence). The CDR3 extends over 15 amino acids. The CDR3 region is CASGLDRVFGDTQYF.

The chain uses TRBV7-9 and TRBJ2-4; TCRdb picks TRBD1, but there is no DNA to check that call. The CDR3 totals 14 residues. Germline loops: CDR1 SEHNR, CDR2 FQNEAQ (reference sequence). CDR3 region: CASSLIQGKDIQYF. The full variable domain, its missing parts supplied by reference TRBV7-9 and TRBJ2-4, is DTGVSQNPRHKITKRGQNVTFRCDPISEHNRLYWYRQTLGQGPEFLTYFQNEAQLEKSRLLSDRFSAERPKGSFSTLEIQRTEQGDSAMYLCASSLIQGKDIQYFGAGTRLSVL.

V usage is TRBV20-1 and J usage is TRBJ2-5. In germline, CDR1 is DFQATT, CDR2 SNEGSKA (reference sequence). This CDR3 is 13 amino acids long. The CDR3 protein is CSARDPTQETQYF.

The gene calls are TRBV7-3 and TRBJ2-3; TCRdb reports TRBD1, a call that lacks DNA to check it against. This CDR3 comprises 15 residues. Germline loops: CDR1 SGHTA, CDR2 FQGTGA. The CDR3 sequence is CASSPRDLGTDTQYF.

This chain connects TRBV14 to TRBJ2-1; no DNA is available, so the TRBD1 call from TCRdb remains unchecked. CDR3 length: 16 residues. Germline V gives CDR1 SGHDN, CDR2 FVKESK. The CDR3 loop reads CASSQATGGINNEQFF.

The chain combines TRBV20-1 with TRBJ2-7; TCRdb lists TRBD2, though no DNA is available to test this call. This CDR3 is 15 amino acids long. Looked up from germline, CDR1 is DFQATT and CDR2 is SNEGSKA (reference sequence). The CDR3 loop is CSARPRTDWWSEQYF.

The chain joins TRBV7-2 to TRBJ2-2; without DNA, the TCRdb call of TRBD1 cannot be checked. The CDR3 loop spans 16 amino acids. Germline CDR1 SGHTA, CDR2 FQGNSA. The CDR3 spells CASSLAMGPNTGELFF. The whole variable domain, remainder taken from reference TRBV7-2 and TRBJ2-2, is GAGVSQSPSNKVTEKGKDVELRCDPISGHTALYWYRQSLGQGLEFLIYFQGNSAPDKSGLPSDRFSAERTGGSVSTLTIQRTQQEDSAVYLCASSLAMGPNTGELFFGEGSRLTVL.

The chain has TRBV20-1 and TRBJ2-7; TCRdb's D call of TRBD2 is untestable without DNA. The CDR3 totals 14 residues. Looked up from germline, CDR1 is DFQATT and CDR2 is SNEGSKA (reference sequence). CDR3 sequence: CSAREAGDSYEQYF.

This chain connects TRBV29-1 to TRBJ1-4; TCRdb designates TRBD1, a call that cannot be tested without DNA. Looked up from germline, CDR1 is SQVTM and CDR2 is ANQGSEA. The CDR3 is 14 residues long. CDR3 amino acids: CSVEGGRGGEKLFF.

CDR3 amino acids: CSALILNEQFF. The gene calls are TRBV20-1 and TRBJ2-1. CDR1 and CDR2 from the germline V gene are DFQATT and SNEGSKA (reference sequence). The CDR3 consists of 11 residues.

This chain joins TRBV12-3 or TRBV12-4 and TRBJ2-1. The CDR3 covers 16 residues. CDR3 sequence reads: CASSPTSGASYNEQFF.